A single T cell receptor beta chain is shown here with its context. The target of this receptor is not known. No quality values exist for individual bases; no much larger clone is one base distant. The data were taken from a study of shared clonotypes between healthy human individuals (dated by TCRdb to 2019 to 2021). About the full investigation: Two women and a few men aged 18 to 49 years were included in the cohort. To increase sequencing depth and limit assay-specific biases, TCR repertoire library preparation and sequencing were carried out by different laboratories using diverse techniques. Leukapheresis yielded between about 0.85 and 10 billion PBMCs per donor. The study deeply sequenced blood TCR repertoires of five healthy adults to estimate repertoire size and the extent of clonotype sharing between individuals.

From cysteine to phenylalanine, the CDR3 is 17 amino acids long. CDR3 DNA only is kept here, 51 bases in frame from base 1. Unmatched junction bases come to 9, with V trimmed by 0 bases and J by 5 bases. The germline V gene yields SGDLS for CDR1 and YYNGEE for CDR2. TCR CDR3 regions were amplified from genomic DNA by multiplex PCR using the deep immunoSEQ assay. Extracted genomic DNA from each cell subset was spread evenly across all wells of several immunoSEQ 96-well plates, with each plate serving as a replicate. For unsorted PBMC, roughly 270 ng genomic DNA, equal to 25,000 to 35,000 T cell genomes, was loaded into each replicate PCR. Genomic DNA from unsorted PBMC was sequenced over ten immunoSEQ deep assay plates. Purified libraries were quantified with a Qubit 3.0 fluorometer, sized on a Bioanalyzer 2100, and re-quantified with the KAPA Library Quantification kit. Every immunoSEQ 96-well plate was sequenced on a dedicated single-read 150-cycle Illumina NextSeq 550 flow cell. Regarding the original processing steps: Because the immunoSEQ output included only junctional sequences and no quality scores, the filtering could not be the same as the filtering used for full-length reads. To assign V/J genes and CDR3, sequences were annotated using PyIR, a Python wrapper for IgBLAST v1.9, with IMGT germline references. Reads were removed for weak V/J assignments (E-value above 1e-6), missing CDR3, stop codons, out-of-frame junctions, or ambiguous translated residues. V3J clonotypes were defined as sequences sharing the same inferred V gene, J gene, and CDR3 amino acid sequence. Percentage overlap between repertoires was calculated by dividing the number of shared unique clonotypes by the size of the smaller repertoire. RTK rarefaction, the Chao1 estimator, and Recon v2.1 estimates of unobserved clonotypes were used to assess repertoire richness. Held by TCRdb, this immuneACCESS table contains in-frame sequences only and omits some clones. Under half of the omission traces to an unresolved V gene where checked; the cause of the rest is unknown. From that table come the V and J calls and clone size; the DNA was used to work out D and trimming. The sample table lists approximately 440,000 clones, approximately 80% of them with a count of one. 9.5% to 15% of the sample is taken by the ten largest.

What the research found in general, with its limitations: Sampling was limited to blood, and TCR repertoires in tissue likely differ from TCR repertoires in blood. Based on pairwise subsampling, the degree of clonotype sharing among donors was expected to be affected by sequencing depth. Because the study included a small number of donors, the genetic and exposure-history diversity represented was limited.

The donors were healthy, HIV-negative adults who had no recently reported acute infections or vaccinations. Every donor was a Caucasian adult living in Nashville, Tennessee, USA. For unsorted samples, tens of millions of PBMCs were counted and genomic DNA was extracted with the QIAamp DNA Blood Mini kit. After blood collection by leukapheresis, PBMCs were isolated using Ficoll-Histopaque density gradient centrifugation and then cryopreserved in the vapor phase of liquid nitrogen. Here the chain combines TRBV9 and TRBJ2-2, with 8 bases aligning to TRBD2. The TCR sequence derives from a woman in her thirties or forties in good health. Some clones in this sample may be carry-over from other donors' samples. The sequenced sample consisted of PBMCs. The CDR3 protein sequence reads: CASSVAAAGEGTGELFF. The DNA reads TGTGCCAGCAGCGTAGCGGCAGCGGGAGAGGGAACCGGGGAGCTGTTTTTT.